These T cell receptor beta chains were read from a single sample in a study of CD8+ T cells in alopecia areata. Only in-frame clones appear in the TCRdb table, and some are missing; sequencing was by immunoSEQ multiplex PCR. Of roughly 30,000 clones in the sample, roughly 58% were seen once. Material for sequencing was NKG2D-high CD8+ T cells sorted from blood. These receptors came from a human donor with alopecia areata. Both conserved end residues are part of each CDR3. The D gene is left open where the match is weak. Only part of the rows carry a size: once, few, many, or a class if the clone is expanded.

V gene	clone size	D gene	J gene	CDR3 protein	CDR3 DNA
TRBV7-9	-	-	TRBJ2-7	CASSPSWEQYF	TGTGCCAGCAGCCCCTCGTGGGAGCAGTACTTC
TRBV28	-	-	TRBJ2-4	CASSPLSRNSKNIQYF	TGTGCCAGCTCCCCTTTGTCGCGGAACTCCAAAAACATTCAGTACTTC
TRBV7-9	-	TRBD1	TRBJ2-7	CASSSRDRVYEQYF	TGTGCCAGCAGCTCCCGGGACAGGGTCTACGAGCAGTACTTC
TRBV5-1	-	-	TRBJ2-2	CASSLVGSGELFF	TGCGCCAGCAGCTTGGTGGGTTCCGGGGAGCTGTTTTTT
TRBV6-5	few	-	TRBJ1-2	CASSYLTGPIYGYTF	TGTGCCAGCAGTTATTTAACAGGTCCAATCTATGGCTACACCTTC
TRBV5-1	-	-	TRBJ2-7	CASGGSAPYEQYF	TGCGCCAGCGGGGGGTCCGCCCCCTACGAGCAGTACTTC
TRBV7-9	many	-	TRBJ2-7	CASSTVPGSYEQYF	TGTGCCAGCAGCACTGTCCCAGGTTCCTACGAGCAGTACTTC
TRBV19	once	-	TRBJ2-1	CASSPRTYNEQFF	TGTGCCAGTAGTCCTCGGACCTACAATGAGCAGTTCTTC
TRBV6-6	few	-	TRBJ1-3	CASVGGNTIYF	TGTGCCAGCGTGGGTGGAAACACCATATATTTT
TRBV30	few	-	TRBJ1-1	CAWSVARGTEAFF	TGTGCCTGGAGTGTAGCCAGGGGAACTGAAGCTTTCTTT
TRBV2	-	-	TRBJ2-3	CASPAEVADTQYF	TGTGCCAGCCCCGCCGAGGTGGCAGATACGCAGTATTTT
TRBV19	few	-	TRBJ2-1	CASSMDSRNEQFF	TGTGCCAGTAGTATGGATAGCCGCAATGAGCAGTTCTTC
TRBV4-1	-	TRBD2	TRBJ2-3	CASSQAGGKDTQYF	TGCGCCAGCAGCCAAGCGGGAGGTAAAGATACGCAGTATTTT
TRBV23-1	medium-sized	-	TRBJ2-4	CASSQSGQAGGDIQYF	TGCGCCAGCAGTCAATCCGGGCAAGCTGGCGGGGACATTCAGTACTTC
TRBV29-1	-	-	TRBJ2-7	CSVLPYGNYEQYF	TGCAGCGTTCTTCCGTACGGAAACTACGAGCAGTACTTC
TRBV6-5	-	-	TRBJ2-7	CASSSQGSAYEQYF	TGTGCCAGCAGTTCCCAGGGTTCTGCCTACGAGCAGTACTTC
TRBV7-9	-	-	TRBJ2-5	CASSSSPGQETQYF	TGTGCCAGCAGCTCTAGTCCGGGACAAGAGACCCAGTACTTC
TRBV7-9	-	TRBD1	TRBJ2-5	CASSLGGTGPETQYF	TGTGCCAGCAGCTTAGGCGGGACAGGCCCGGAGACCCAGTACTTC
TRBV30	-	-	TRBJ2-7	CAWSVPRRQSGNEQYF	TGTGCCTGGAGTGTACCCCGTCGCCAGTCAGGGAACGAGCAGTACTTC
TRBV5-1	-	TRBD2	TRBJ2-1	CASSFAGGEQFF	TGCGCCAGCAGCTTCGCGGGGGGTGAGCAGTTCTTC
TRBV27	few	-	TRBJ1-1	CASSSGLLNTEAFF	TGTGCCAGCAGTTCCGGACTATTGAACACTGAAGCTTTCTTT
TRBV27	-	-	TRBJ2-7	CASSLTQGYEQYF	TGTGCCAGCAGTTTAACTCAGGGTTACGAGCAGTACTTC
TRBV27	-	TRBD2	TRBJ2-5	CASSLAGDQETQYF	TGTGCCAGCAGTTTAGCGGGAGACCAAGAGACCCAGTACTTC
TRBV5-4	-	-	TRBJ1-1	CASSLPPNTEAFF	TGTGCCAGCAGCTTGCCGCCGAACACTGAAGCTTTCTTT
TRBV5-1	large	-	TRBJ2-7	CASSLRQGMKTYEQYF	TGCGCCAGCAGCTTGAGGCAGGGGATGAAAACCTACGAGCAGTACTTC
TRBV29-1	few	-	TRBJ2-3	CSVGTTQYF	TGCAGCGTTGGGACGACGCAGTATTTT
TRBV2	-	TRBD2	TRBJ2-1	CAGGLAVYNEQFF	TGTGCCGGAGGACTAGCGGTGTACAATGAGCAGTTCTTC
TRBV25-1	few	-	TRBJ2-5	CASSDGTQYF	TGTGCCAGCAGTGATGGGACCCAGTACTTC
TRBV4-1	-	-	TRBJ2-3	CASSQFIAADTQYF	TGCGCCAGCAGCCAATTCATAGCAGCAGATACGCAGTATTTT
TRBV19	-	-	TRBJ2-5	CASSMGWETQYF	TGTGCCAGTAGTATGGGATGGGAGACCCAGTACTTC
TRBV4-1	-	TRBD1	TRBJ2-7	CASRGADRAPGITTYEQYF	TGCGCCAGCAGAGGAGCGGACAGGGCACCCGGGATCACCACCTACGAGCAGTACTTC
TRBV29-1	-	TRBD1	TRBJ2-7	CSAGGTGLYEQYF	TGCAGCGCTGGGGGGACAGGACTCTACGAGCAGTACTTC
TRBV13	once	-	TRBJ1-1	CASRYNHDFTEAFF	TGTGCCAGCAGGTACAATCATGATTTCACTGAAGCTTTCTTT
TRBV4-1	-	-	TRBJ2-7	CASSQEDWAEQYF	TGCGCCAGCAGCCAAGAAGATTGGGCAGAGCAGTACTTC
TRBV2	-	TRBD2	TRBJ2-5	CATRPGLVETQYF	TGTGCCACACGACCGGGACTAGTGGAGACCCAGTACTTC
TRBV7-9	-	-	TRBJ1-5	CASSKSTGYQPQHF	TGTGCCAGCAGCAAGTCAACAGGGTATCAGCCCCAGCATTTT
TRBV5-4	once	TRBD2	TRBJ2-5	CASSSRGGGTETQYF	TGTGCCAGCAGCTCCCGTGGCGGGGGGACAGAGACCCAGTACTTC
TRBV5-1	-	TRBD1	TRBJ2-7	CASSLETGMAEQYF	TGCGCCAGCAGCTTAGAGACAGGGATGGCCGAGCAGTACTTC
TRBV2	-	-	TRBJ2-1	CASSELTSYNEQFF	TGTGCCAGCAGTGAACTGACCTCCTACAATGAGCAGTTCTTC
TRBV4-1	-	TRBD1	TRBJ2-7	CASSPGQGAGEQYF	TGCGCCAGCAGCCCAGGACAGGGGGCGGGCGAGCAGTACTTC
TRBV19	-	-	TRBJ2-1	CASSSASYNEQFF	TGTGCCAGTAGTAGCGCGTCCTACAATGAGCAGTTCTTC
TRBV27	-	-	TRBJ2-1	CASSLSRNNEQFF	TGTGCCAGCAGTTTATCGCGGAACAATGAGCAGTTCTTC
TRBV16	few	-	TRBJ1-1	CTSGAPEAFF	TGCACGTCAGGGGCCCCTGAAGCTTTCTTT
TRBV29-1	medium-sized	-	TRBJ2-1	CSVAGEVHLHEQFF	TGCAGCGTTGCCGGGGAGGTGCATCTACATGAGCAGTTCTTC
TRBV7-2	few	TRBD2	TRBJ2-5	CASSPLQRGGRETQYF	TGTGCCAGCAGCCCCCTCCAGCGGGGGGGCCGGGAGACCCAGTACTTC
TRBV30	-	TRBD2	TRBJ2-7	CAWSVRPSGEYEQYF	TGTGCCTGGAGTGTACGTCCTAGCGGGGAGTACGAGCAGTACTTC
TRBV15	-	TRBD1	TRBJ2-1	CATSSPGGSYNEQFF	TGTGCCACCAGCAGTCCAGGGGGCTCCTACAATGAGCAGTTCTTC
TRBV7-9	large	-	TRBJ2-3	CASSLDVRAYTDTQYF	TGTGCCAGCAGCTTAGATGTCAGGGCATACACAGATACGCAGTATTTT
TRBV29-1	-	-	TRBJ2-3	CSVVMTDTQYF	TGCAGCGTTGTCATGACAGATACGCAGTATTTT
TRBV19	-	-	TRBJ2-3	CASRLSDTQYF	TGTGCCAGTAGACTATCAGATACGCAGTATTTT
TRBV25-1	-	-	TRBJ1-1	CASSLGEVAFF	TGTGCCAGCAGTTTAGGGGAGGTAGCTTTCTTT
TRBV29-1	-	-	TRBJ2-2	CSVGVTGELFF	TGCAGCGTTGGTGTCACCGGGGAGCTGTTTTTT
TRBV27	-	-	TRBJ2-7	CASSGGNYEQYF	TGTGCCAGCAGCGGCGGAAACTACGAGCAGTACTTC
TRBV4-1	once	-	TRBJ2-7	CASSQVAGAGYEQYF	TGCGCCAGCAGCCAAGTAGCAGGGGCGGGTTACGAGCAGTACTTC
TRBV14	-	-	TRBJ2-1	CASSQVIMGNEQFF	TGTGCCAGCAGCCAAGTGATTATGGGGAATGAGCAGTTCTTC
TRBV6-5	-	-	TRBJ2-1	CASSYLGGLYNEQFF	TGTGCCAGCAGTTACCTTGGCGGGCTTTACAATGAGCAGTTCTTC
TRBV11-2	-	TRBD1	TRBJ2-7	CASSLSDRGHEQYF	TGTGCCAGCAGCTTAAGCGACAGGGGCCACGAGCAGTACTTC
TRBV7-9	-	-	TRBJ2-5	CASSFASQPETQYF	TGTGCCAGCAGCTTCGCGAGCCAGCCGGAGACCCAGTACTTC
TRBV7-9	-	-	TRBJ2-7	CASSLAQGHEQYF	TGTGCCAGCAGCTTAGCGCAGGGACACGAGCAGTACTTC
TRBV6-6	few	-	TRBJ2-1	CASNDPGTEYEQFF	TGTGCCAGCAATGATCCCGGGACCGAGTATGAGCAGTTCTTC